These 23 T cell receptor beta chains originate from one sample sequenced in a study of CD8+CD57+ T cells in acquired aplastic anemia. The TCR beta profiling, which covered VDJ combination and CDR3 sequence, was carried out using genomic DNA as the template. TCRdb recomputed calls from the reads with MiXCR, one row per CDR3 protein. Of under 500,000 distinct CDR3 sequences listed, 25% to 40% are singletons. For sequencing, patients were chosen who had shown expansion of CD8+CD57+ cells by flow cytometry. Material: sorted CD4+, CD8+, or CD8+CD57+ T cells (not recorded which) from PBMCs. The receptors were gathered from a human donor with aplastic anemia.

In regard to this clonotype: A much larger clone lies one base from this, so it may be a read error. CDR3 sequence (DNA): TGTACCAGCAGCCTATCGCAGGGTATTGAAAAACTGTTTTTT. Translating gives CTSSLSQGIEKLFF. J is TRBJ1-4 and V is TRBV7-6, with a tentative D call TRBD1 (5 bases). CDR1 is SGHVS and CDR2 is FNYEAQ in the germline V gene. This CDR3 comprises 14 residues.

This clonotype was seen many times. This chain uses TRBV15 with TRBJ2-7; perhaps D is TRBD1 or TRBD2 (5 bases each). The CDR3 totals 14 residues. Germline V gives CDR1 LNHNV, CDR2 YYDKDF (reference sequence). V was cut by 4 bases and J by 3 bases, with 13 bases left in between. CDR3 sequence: CATSNLGADYEQYF. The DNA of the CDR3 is TGTGCCACCAGCAACCTCGGGGCAGACTACGAGCAGTACTTC.

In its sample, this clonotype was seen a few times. The CDR3 here is CRDDRGLRTYNSPLHF. The DNA for the CDR3 is TGCAGAGATGACAGGGGGTTAAGGACCTATAATTCACCCCTCCACTTT. This chain joins TRBV20-1 and TRBJ1-6, with TRBD1 matching over 9 bases. Germline assignment: CDR1 DFQATT and CDR2 SNEGSKA (reference sequence). The CDR3 contains 16 residues.

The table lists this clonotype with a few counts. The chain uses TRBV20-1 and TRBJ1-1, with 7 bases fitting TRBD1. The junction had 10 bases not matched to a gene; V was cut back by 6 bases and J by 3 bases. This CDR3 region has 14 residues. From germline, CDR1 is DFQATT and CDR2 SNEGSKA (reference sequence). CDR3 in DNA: TGCAGTGCCGGACCTGGGACAGATTACACTGAAGCTTTCTTT. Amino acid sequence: CSAGPGTDYTEAFF.

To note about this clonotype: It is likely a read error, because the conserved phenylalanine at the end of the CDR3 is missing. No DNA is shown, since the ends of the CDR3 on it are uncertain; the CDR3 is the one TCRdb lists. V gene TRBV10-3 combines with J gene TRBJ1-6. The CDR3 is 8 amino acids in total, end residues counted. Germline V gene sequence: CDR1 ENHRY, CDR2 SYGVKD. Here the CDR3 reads CAISEISA.

The CDR3 nucleotides are TGTGCCAGCAGCGAAAGCGGGAGGGCCGGGTTAGCCAAAAACATTCAGTACTTC. Protein product: CASSESGRAGLAKNIQYF. The rearrangement uses TRBV9 and TRBJ2-4, with 10 bases matching TRBD2. CDR1 and CDR2 (germline): SGDLS, YYNGEE. V was clipped by 3 bases and J by 0 bases; unmatched bases: 9. CDR3 length: 18 residues. The full variable domain, its missing parts supplied by reference TRBV9 and TRBJ2-4, is DSGVTQTPKHLITATGQRVTLRCSPRSGDLSVYWYQQSLDQGLQFLIQYYNGEERAKGNILERFSAQQFPDLHSELNLSSLELGDSALYFCASSESGRAGLAKNIQYFGAGTRLSVL.

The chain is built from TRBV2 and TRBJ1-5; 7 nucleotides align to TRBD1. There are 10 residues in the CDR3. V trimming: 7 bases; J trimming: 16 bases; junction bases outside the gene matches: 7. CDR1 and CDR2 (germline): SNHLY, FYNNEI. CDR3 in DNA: TGTGCCAGCAACCCAAGGACAGGACATTTT. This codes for CASNPRTGHF.

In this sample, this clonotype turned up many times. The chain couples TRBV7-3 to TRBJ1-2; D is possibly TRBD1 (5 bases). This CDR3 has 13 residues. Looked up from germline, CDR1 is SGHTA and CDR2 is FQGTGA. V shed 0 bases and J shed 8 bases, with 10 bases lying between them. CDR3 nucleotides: TGTGCCAGCAGCTTAACGCGGGGGGACGGCTACACCTTC. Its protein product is CASSLTRGDGYTF.

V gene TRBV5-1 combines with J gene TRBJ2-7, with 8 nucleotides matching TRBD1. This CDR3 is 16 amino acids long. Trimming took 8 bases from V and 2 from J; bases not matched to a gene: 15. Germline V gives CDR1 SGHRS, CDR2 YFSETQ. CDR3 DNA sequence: TGCGCCAGTAGATTAGCGGCGACAGGGGCCCCCTACGAGCAGTACTTC. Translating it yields CASRLAATGAPYEQYF.

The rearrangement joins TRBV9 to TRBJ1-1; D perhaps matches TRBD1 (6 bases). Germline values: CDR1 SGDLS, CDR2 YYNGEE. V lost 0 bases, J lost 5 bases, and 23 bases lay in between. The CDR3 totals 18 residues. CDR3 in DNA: TGTGCCAGCAGCGTAGGGCCCTCGACAGGCCCCGAAGGGACTGAAGCTTTCTTT. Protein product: CASSVGPSTGPEGTEAFF.

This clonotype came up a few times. The CDR3 protein is CASSLALGGRAGASYEQYF. In DNA, the CDR3 is TGTGCCAGCAGCTTAGCGCTCGGAGGGCGAGCGGGGGCCTCCTACGAGCAGTACTTC. This chain connects TRBV11-1 to TRBJ2-7; 8 positions match TRBD2. The CDR3 loop spans 19 amino acids. The V gene end was trimmed by 0 bases and the J gene end by 0 bases; junction bases not matched to a gene: 13. Germline CDR1 reads SGHAT; CDR2 reads FQDESV (reference sequence). The full variable domain, in which reference TRBV11-1 and TRBJ2-7 provide the parts outside the CDR3, is EAEVAQSPRYKITEKSQAVAFWCDPISGHATLYWYRQILGQGPELLVQFQDESVVDDSQLPKDRFSAERLKGVDSTLKIQPAELGDSAMYLCASSLALGGRAGASYEQYFGPGTRLTVT.

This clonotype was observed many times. The DNA of the CDR3 is TGCGCCAGCAGCTACGCAGGGGGAACTGAAGCTTTCTTT. It codes for CASSYAGGTEAFF. The V gene is TRBV5-1, the J gene TRBJ1-1; the match to TRBD1 covers 7 bases. The germline gives CDR1 SGHRS, CDR2 YFSETQ. Trimming removed 3 bases from V and 5 bases from J; junction bases left unmatched: 4. The CDR3 extends over 13 amino acids.

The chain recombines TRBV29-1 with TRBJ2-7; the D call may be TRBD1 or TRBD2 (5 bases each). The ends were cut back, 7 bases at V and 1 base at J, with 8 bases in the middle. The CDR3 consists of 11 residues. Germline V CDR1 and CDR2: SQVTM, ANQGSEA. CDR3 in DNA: TGCAGCGGGGGGAAGTCCTACGAGCAGTACTTC. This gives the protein CSGGKSYEQYF.

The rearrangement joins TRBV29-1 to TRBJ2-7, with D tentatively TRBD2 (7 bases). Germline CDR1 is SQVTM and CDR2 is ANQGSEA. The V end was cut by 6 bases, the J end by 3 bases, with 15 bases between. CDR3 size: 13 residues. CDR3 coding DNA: TGCAGCGTGGGGGGGGCGGGGGTCTACGAGCAGTACTTC. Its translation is CSVGGAGVYEQYF.

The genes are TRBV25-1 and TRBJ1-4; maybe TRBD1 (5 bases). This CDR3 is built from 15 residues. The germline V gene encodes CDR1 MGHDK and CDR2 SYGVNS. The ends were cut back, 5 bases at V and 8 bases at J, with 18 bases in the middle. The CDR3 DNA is TGTGCCAGCAGTCGATCCGGGACGGGGAAAGAAAAACTGTTTTTT. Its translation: CASSRSGTGKEKLFF.

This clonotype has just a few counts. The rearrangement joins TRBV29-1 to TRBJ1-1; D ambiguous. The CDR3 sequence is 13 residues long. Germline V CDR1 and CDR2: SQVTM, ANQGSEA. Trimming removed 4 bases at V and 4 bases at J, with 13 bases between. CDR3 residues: CSVGPFRATEAFF. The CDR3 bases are TGCAGCGTTGGCCCCTTTCGGGCCACTGAAGCTTTCTTT.

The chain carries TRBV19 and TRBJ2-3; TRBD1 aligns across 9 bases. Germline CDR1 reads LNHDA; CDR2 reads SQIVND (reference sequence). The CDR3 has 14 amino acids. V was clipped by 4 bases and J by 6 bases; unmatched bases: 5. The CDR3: CASSSDRGIDTQYF. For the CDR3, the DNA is TGTGCCAGTAGTAGCGACAGGGGGATCGATACGCAGTATTTT.

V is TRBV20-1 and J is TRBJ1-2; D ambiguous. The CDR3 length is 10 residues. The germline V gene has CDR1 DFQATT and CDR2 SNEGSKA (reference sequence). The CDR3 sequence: CRVQNYGYTF. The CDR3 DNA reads TGCAGAGTACAGAACTATGGCTACACCTTC.

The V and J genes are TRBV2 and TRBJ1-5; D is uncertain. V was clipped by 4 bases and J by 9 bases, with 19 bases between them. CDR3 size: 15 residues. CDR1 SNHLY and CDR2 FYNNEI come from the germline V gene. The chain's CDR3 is CASSAAKSGRAPQHF. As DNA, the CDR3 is TGTGCCAGCAGTGCAGCGAAAAGCGGGAGGGCGCCCCAGCATTTT.

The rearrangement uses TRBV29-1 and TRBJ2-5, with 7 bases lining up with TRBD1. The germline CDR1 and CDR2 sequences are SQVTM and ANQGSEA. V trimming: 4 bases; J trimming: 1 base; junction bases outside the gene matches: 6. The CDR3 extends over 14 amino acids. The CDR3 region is CSVGAGTVQETQYF. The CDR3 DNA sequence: TGCAGCGTTGGGGCCGGGACAGTCCAAGAGACCCAGTACTTC.

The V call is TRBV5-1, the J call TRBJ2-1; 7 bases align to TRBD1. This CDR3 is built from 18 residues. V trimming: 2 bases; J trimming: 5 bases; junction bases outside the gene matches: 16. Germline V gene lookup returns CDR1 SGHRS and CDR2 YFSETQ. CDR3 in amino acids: CASSLALSGTELNNEQFF. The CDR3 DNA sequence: TGCGCCAGCAGCTTAGCGTTATCCGGGACAGAGTTAAACAATGAGCAGTTCTTC. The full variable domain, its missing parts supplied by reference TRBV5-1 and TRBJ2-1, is KAGVTQTPRYLIKTRGQQVTLSCSPISGHRSVSWYQQTPGQGLQFLFEYFSETQRNKGNFPGRFSGRQFSNSRSEMNVSTLELGDSALYLCASSLALSGTELNNEQFFGPGTRLTVL.

CDR3 sequence reads: CASITSGRANTGELFF. The DNA of the CDR3 is TGCGCCAGCATTACTAGCGGGAGGGCCAACACCGGGGAGCTGTTTTTT. The chain recombines TRBV10-2 with TRBJ2-2; 13 bases line up with TRBD2. The CDR3 consists of 16 residues. The V and J ends lost 7 bases and 2 bases, in that order; junction bases with no gene match: 4. Germline values: CDR1 WSHSY, CDR2 SAAADI.

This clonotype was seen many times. DNA of the CDR3: TGTGCCATCAGTGAGCAGGGGGCGGGTTATGGCTACACCTTC. Amino acid sequence: CAISEQGAGYGYTF. V usage is TRBV10-3 and J usage is TRBJ1-2, with 8 bases that match TRBD1. The J segment lost 5 bases and the V segment lost 2 bases, leaving 4 bases of the junction unmatched. Germline V gene lookup returns CDR1 ENHRY and CDR2 SYGVKD. The CDR3 covers 14 residues.